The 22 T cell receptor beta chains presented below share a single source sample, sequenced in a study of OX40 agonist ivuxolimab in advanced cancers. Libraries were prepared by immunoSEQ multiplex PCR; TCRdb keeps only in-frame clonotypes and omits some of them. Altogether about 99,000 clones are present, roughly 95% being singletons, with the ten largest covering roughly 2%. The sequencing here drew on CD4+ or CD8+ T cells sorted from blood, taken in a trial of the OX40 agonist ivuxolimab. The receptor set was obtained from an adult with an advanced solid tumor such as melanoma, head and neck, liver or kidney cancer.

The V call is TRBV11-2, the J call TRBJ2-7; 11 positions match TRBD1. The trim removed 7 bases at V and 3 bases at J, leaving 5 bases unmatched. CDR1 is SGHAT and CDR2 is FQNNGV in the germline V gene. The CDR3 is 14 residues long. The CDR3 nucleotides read TGTGCCAGCACCGGACAGGGGGCTTTCTACGAGCAGTACTTC. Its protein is CASTGQGAFYEQYF. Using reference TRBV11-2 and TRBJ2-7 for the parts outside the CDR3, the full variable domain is EAGVAQSPRYKIIEKRQSVAFWCNPISGHATLYWYQQILGQGPKLLIQFQNNGVVDDSQLPKDRFSAERLKGVDSTLKIQPAKLEDSAVYLCASTGQGAFYEQYFGPGTRLTVT.

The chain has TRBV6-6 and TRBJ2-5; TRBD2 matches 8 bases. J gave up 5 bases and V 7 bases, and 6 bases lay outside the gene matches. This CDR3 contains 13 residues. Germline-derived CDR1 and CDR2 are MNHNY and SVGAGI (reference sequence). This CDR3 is CASIPSGWETQYF. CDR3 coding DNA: TGTGCCAGCATCCCTAGCGGGTGGGAGACCCAGTACTTC.

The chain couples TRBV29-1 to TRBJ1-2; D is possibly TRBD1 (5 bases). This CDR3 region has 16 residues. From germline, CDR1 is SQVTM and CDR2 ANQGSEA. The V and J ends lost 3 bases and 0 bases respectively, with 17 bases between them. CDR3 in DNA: TGCAGCGTTGACAATCCCAACTCGGGGGCTAACTATGGCTACACCTTC. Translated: CSVDNPNSGANYGYTF.

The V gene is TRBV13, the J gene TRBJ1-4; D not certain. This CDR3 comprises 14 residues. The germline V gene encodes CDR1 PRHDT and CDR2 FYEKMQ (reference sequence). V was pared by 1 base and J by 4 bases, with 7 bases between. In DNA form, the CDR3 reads TGTGCCAGCAGCTTAGCAGTCTATAATGAAAAACTGTTTTTT. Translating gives CASSLAVYNEKLFF.

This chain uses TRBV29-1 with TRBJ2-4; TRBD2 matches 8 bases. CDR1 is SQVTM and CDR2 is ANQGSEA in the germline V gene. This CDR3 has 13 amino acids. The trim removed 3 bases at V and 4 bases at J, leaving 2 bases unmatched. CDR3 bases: TGCAGCGTTGAGTCGGGGGGGAAAAACATTCAGTACTTC. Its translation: CSVESGGKNIQYF.

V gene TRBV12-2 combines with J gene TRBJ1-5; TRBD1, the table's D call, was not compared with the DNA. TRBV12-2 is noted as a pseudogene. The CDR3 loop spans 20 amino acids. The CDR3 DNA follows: TGTGCAAGTCGCCCCAGTGGACAGAGCATCACATCTTATAGCAATCAGCCCCAGCATTTT. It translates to CASRPSGQSITSYSNQPQHF.

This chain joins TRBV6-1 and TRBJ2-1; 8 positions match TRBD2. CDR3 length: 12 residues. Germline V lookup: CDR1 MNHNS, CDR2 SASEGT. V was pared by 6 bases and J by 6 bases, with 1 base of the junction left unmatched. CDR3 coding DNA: TGTGCCAGCAGCGGACTAGCCAATGAGCAGTTCTTC. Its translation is CASSGLANEQFF.

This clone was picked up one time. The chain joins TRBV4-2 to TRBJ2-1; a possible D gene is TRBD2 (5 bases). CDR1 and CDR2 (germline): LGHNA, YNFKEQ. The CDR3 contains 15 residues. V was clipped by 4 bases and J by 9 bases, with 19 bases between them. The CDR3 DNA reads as TGTGCCAGCAGCCCCACTAGGGCTGTCGAAGGTGAGCAGTTCTTC. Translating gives CASSPTRAVEGEQFF.

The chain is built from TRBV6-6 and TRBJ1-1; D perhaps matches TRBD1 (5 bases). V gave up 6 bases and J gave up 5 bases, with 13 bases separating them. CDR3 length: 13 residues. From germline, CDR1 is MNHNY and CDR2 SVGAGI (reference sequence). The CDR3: CASSPEGRTEAFF. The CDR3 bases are TGTGCCAGCAGCCCAGAGGGGAGAACTGAAGCTTTCTTT.

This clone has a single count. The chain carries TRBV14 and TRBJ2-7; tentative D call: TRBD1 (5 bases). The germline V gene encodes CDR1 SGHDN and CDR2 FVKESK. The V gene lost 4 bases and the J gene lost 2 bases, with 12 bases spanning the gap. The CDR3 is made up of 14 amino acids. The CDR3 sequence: CASSLDMKTYEQYF. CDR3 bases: TGTGCCAGCAGCCTGGACATGAAAACCTACGAGCAGTACTTC.

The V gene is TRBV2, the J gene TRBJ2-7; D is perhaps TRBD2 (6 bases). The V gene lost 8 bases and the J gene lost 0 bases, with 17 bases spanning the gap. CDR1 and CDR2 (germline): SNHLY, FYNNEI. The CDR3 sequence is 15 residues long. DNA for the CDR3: TGTGCCAGCGGAGTGGTAGGGAGGAGCTCCTACGAGCAGTACTTC. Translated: CASGVVGRSSYEQYF.

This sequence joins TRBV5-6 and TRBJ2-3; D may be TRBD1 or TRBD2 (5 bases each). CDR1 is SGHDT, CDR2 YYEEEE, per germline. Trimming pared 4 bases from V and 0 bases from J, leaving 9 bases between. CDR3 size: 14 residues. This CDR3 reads CASSVGASTDTQYF. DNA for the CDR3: TGTGCCAGCAGCGTCGGGGCGAGCACAGATACGCAGTATTTT. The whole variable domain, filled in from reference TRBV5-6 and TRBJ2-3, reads DAGVTQSPTHLIKTRGQQVTLRCSPKSGHDTVSWYQQALGQGPQFIFQYYEEEERQRGNFPDRFSGHQFPNYSSELNVNALLLGDSALYLCASSVGASTDTQYFGPGTRLTVL.

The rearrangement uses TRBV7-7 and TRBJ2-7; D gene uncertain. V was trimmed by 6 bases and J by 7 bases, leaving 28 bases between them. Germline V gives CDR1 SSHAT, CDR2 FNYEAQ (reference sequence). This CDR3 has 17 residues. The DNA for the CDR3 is TGTGCCAGCAGTCCTAACCCTACTTGGATCACCCGTAGGGAGCAGTACTTC. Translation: CASSPNPTWITRREQYF.

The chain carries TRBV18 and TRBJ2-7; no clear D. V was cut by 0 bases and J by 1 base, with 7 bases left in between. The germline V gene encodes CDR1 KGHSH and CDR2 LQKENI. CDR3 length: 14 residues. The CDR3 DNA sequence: TGTGCCAGCTCACCACCATCCATTTCCTACGAGCAGTACTTC. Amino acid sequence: CASSPPSISYEQYF.

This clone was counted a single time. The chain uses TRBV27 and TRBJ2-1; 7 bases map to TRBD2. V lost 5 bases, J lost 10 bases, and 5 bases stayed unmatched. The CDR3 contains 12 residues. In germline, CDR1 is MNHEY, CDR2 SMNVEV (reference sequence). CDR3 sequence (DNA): TGTGCCAGCAGTGAGGCGGGAGTCGAGCAGTTCTTC. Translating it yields CASSEAGVEQFF.

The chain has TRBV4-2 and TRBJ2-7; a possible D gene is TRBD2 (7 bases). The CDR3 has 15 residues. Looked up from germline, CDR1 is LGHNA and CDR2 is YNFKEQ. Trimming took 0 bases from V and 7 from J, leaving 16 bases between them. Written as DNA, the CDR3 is TGTGCCAGCAGCCAAGACGGGGGGCACATGGGGGAGCAGTACTTC. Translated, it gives CASSQDGGHMGEQYF.

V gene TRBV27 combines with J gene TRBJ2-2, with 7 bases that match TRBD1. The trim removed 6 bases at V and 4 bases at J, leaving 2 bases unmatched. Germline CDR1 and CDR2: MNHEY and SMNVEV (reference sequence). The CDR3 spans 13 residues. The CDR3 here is CASSWDSTGELFF. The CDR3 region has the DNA TGTGCCAGCAGCTGGGACAGCACCGGGGAGCTGTTTTTT.

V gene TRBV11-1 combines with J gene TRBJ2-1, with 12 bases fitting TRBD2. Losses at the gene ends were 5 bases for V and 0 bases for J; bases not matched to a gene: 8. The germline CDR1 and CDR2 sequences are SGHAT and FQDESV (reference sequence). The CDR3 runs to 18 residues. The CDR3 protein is CASSPWTSGALSYNEQFF. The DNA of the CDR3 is TGTGCCAGCAGCCCCTGGACTAGCGGGGCCCTCTCCTACAATGAGCAGTTCTTC.

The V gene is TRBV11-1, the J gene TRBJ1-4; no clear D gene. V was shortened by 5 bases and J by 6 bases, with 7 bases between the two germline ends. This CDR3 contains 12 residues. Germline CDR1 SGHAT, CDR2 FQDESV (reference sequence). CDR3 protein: CASSRGDEKLFF. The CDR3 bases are TGTGCCAGCAGCCGCGGAGATGAAAAACTGTTTTTT. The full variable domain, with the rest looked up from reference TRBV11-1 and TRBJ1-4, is EAEVAQSPRYKITEKSQAVAFWCDPISGHATLYWYRQILGQGPELLVQFQDESVVDDSQLPKDRFSAERLKGVDSTLKIQPAELGDSAMYLCASSRGDEKLFFGSGTQLSVL.

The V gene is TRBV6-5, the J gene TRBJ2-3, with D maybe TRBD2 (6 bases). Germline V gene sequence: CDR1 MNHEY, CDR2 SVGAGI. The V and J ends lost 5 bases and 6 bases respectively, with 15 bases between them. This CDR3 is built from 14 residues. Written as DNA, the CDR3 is TGTGCCAGCAGTCGGACGGCAGGGAGGGATACGCAGTATTTT. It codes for CASSRTAGRDTQYF.

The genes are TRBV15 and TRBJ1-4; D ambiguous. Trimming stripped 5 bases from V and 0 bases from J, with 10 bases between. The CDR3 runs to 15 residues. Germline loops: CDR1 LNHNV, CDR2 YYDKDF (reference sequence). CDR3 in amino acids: CATSDSLATNEKLFF. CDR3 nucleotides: TGTGCCACCAGCGATAGCCTTGCAACTAATGAAAAACTGTTTTTT. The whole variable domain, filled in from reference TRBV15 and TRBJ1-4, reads DAMVIQNPRYQVTQFGKPVTLSCSQTLNHNVMYWYQQKSSQAPKLLFHYYDKDFNNEADTPDNFQSRRPNTSFCFLDIRSPGLGDTAMYLCATSDSLATNEKLFFGSGTQLSVL.

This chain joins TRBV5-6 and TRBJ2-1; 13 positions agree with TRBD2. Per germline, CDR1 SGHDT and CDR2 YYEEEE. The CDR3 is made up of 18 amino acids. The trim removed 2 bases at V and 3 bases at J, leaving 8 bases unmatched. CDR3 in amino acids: CASSLITSGRAIYNEQFF. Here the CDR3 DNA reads TGTGCCAGCAGCTTAATCACTAGCGGGAGGGCCATCTACAATGAGCAGTTCTTC.